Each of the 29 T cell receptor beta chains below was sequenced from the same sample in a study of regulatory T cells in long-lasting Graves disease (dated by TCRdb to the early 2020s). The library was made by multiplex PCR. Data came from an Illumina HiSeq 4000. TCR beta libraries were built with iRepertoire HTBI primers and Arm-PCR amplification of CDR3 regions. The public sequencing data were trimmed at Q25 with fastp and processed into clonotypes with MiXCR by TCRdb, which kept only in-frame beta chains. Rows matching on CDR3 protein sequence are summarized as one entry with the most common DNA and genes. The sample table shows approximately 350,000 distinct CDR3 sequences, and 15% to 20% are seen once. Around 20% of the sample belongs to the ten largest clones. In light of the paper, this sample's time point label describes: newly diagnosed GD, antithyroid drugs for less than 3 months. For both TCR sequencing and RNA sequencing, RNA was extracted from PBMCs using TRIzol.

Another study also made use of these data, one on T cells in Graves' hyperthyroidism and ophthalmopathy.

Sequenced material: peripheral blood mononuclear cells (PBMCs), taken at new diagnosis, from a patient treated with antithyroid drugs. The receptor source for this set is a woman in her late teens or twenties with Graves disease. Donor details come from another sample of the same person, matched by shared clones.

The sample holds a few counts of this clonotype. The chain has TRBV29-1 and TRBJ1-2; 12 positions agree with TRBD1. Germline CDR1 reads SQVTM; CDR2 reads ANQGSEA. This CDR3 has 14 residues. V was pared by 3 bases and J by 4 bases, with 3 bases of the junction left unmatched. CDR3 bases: TGCAGCGTTGAGGGACAGGGGGCAATCTATGGCTACACCTTC. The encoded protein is CSVEGQGAIYGYTF.

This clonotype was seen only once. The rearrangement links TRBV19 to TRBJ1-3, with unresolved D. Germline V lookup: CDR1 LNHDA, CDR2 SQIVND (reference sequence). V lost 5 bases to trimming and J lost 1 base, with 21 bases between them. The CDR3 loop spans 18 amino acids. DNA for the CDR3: TGTGCCAGTAGTGAGGGTTGGCGAGGAGGATGGTCTGGAAACACCATATATTTT. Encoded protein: CASSEGWRGGWSGNTIYF.

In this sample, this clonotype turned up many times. The CDR3 reads CASASGQGFDTQYF. Written as DNA, the CDR3 is TGTGCTAGTGCCTCGGGACAGGGATTTGATACGCAGTATTTT. This chain joins TRBV12-5 and TRBJ2-3, with 9 positions matching TRBD1. The germline CDR1 and CDR2 sequences are LGHNT and FRNRAP. The CDR3 is 14 amino acids. Unmatched junction bases numbered 8, after V lost 7 bases and J lost 6 bases.

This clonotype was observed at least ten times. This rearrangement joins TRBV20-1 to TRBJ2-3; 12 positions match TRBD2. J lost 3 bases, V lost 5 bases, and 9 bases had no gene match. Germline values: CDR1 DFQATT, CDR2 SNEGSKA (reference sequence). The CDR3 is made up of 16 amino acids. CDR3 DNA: TGCAGTGCTTTTCTGACTAGCGGGGGTCCTACAGATACGCAGTATTTT. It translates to CSAFLTSGGPTDTQYF.

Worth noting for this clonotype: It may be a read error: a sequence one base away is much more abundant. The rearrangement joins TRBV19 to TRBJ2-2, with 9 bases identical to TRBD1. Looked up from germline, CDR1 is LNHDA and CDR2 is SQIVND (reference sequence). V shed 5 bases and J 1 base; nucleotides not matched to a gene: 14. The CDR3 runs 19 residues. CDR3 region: CASSPRLVSGQGNTGELFF. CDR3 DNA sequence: TGTGCCAGTAGTCCGCGCCTTGTCTCGGGACAGGGGAACACCGGGGAGCTGTTTTTT.

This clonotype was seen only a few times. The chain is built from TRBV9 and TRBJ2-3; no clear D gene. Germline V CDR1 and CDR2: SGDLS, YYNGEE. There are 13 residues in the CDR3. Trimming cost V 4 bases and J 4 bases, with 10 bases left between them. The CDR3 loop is CASSNPTPDTQYF. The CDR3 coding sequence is TGTGCCAGCAGCAACCCGACTCCAGATACGCAGTATTTT.

The CDR3 loop reads CASSPPGQDIYEQYF. CDR3 sequence (DNA): TGTGCCAGCAGCCCCCCGGGACAGGACATCTACGAGCAGTACTTC. This chain uses TRBV7-9 with TRBJ2-7, with 8 bases identical to TRBD1. The CDR3 has 15 amino acids. V dropped 5 bases and J dropped 3; count of bases not matched to a gene: 9. Germline loops: CDR1 SEHNR, CDR2 FQNEAQ (reference sequence).

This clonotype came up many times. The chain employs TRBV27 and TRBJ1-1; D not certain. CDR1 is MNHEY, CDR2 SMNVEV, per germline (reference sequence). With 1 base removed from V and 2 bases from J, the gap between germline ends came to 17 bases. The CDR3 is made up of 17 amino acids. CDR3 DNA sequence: TGTGCCAGCAGTTTATTGGCTTTAGGGAGCGCCAACACTGAAGCTTTCTTT. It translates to CASSLLALGSANTEAFF.

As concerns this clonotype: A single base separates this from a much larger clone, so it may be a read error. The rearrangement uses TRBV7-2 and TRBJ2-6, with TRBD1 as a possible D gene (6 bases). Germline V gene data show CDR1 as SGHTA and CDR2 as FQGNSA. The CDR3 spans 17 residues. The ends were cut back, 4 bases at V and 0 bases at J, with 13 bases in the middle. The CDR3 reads CASSSGTTRSGANVLTF. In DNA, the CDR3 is TGTGCCAGCAGCTCCGGGACAACCCGCTCTGGGGCCAACGTCCTGACTTTC.

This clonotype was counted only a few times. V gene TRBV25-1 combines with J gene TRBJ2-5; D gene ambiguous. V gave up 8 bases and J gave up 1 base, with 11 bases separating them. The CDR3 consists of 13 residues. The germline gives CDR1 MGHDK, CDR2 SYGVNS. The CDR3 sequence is CASGRWGQETQYF. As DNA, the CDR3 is TGTGCCAGCGGACGGTGGGGCCAAGAGACCCAGTACTTC.

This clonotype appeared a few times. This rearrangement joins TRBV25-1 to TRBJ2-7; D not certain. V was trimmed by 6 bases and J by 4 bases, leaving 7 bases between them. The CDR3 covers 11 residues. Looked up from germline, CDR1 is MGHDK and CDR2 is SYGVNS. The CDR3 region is CASRNVYEQYF. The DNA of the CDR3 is TGTGCCAGCAGAAATGTGTACGAGCAGTACTTC.

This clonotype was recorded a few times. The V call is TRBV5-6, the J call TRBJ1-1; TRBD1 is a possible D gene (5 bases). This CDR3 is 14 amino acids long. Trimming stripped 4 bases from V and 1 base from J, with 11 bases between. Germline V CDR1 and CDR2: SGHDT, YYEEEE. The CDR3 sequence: CASSVRDRNTEAFF. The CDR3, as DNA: TGTGCCAGCAGCGTCCGGGACCGGAACACTGAAGCTTTCTTT.

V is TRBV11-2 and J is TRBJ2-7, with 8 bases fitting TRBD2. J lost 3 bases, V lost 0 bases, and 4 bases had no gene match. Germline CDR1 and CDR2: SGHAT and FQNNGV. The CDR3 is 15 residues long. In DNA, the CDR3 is TGTGCCAGCAGCTTAGATGGGACTAGTGTCTACGAGCAGTACTTC. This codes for CASSLDGTSVYEQYF. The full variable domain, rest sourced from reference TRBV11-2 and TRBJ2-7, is EAGVAQSPRYKIIEKRQSVAFWCNPISGHATLYWYQQILGQGPKLLIQFQNNGVVDDSQLPKDRFSAERLKGVDSTLKIQPAKLEDSAVYLCASSLDGTSVYEQYFGPGTRLTVT.

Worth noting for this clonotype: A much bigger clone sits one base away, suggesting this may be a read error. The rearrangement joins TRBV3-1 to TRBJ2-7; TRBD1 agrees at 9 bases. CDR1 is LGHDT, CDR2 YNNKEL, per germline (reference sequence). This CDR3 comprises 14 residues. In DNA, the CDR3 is TGTGCCAGCAGGTCCGGGACAGGGAAGTACGGGCAGTACTTC. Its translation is CASRSGTGKYGQYF.

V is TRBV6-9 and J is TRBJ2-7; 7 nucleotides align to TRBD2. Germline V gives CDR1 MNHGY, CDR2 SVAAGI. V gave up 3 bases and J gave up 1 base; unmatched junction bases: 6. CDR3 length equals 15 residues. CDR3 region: CASSYDQRGSYEQYF. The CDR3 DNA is TGTGCCAGCAGTTACGATCAGCGGGGATCCTACGAGCAGTACTTC.

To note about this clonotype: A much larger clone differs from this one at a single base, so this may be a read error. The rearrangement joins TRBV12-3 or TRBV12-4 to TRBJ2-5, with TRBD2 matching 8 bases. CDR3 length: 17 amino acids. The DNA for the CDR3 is TGTGCCAGCAGAGCGGGTACGGGAGGGCCTCTACAAGGGACCCAGTACTTC. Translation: CASRAGTGGPLQGTQYF.

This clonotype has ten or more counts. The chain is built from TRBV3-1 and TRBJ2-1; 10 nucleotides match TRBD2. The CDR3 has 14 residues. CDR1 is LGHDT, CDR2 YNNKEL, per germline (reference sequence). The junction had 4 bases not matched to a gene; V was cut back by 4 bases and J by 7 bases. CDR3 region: CASSRAGGPNEQFF. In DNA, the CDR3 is TGTGCCAGCAGCCGAGCGGGAGGGCCGAATGAGCAGTTCTTC.

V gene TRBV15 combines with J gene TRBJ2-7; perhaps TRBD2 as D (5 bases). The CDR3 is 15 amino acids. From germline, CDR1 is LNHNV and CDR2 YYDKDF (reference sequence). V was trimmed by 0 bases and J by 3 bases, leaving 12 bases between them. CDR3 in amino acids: CATSREGRGNYEQYF. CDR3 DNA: TGTGCCACCAGCAGAGAGGGGAGAGGAAACTACGAGCAGTACTTC.

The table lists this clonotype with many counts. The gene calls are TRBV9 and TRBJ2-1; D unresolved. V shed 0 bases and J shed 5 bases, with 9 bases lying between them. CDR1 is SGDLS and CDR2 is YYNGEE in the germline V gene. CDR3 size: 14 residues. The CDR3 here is CASSVGNPHNEQFF. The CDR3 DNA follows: TGTGCCAGCAGCGTAGGGAATCCCCACAATGAGCAGTTCTTC.

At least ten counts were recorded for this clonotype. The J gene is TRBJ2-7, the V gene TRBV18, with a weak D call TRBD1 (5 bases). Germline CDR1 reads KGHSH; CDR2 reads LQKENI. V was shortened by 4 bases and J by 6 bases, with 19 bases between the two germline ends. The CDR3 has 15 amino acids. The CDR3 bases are TGTGCCAGCTCACGCTTGACGGACAAGGTCTCCGAGCAGTACTTC. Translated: CASSRLTDKVSEQYF.

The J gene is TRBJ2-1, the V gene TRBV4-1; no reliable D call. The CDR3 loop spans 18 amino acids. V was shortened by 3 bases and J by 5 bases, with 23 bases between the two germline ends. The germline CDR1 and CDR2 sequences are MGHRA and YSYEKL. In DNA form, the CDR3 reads TGCGCCAGCAGCCAGCCCCCGCCCCGTGCCTACCTACACAATGAGCAGTTCTTC. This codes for CASSQPPPRAYLHNEQFF.

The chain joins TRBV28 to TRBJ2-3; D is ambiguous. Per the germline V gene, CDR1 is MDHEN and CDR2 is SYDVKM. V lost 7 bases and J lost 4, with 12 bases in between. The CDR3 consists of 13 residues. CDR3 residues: CASTGALADTQYF. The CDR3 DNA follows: TGTGCCAGCACCGGAGCCCTTGCAGATACGCAGTATTTT.

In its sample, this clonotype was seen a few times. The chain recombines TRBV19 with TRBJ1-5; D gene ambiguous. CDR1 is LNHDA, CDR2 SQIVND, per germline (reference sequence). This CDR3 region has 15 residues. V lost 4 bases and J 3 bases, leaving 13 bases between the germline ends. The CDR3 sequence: CASSSGDKVNQPQHF. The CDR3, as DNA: TGTGCCAGTAGTAGTGGCGATAAGGTCAATCAGCCCCAGCATTTT.

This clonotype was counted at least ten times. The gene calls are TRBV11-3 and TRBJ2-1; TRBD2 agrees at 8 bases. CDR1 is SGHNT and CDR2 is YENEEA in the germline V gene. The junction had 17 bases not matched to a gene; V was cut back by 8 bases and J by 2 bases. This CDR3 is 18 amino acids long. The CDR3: CASSITGGGARPYNEQFF. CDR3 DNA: TGTGCCAGCTCCATTACCGGGGGGGGAGCTCGCCCCTACAATGAGCAGTTCTTC.

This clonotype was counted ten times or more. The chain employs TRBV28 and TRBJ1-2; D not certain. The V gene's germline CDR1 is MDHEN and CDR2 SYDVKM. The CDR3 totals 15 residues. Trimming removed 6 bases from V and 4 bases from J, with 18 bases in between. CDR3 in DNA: TGTGCCAGCAGCATTGACAACCGTTATTTCTATGGCTACACCTTC. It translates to CASSIDNRYFYGYTF.

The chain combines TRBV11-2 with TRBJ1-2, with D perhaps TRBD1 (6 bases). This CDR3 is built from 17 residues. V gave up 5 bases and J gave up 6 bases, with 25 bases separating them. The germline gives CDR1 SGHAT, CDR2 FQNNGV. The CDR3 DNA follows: TGTGCCAGCAGCCTTCGATATGCAACAGGGTTTAGGGATGGCTACACCTTC. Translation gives CASSLRYATGFRDGYTF.

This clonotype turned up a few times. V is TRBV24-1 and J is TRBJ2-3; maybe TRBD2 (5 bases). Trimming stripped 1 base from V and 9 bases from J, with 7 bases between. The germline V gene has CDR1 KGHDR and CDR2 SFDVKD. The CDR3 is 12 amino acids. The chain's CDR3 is CATSDFGRTQYF. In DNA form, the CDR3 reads TGTGCCACCAGTGATTTTGGGAGAACGCAGTATTTT.

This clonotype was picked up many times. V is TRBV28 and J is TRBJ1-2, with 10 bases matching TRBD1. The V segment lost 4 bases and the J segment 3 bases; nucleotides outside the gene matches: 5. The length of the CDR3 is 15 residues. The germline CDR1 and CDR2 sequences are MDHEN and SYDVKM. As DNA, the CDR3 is TGTGCCAGCAGTTCTAGGACAGGGGGATACTATGGCTACACCTTC. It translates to CASSSRTGGYYGYTF.

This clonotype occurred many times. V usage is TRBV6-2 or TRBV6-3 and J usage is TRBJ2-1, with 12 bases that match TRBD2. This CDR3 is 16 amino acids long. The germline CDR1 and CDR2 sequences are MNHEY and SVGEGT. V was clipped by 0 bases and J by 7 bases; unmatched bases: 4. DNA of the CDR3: TGTGCCAGCAGTTACTCCCTAGCGGGAGGGCGAAATGAGCAGTTCTTC. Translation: CASSYSLAGGRNEQFF.